These 18 T cell receptor beta chains were sequenced from one sample in a study of shared clonotypes between healthy human individuals. Assay used: immunoSEQ multiplex PCR; TCRdb lists only in-frame clones, some missing. The sample lists 950,000 to 1,100,000 clones; around 76% were seen once. The sequencing input was memory CD4+ T cells sorted from blood. Sample subset: CD45RA-negative fraction. Receptors originate from a man between 18 and 29 years old in good health.

The rearrangement uses TRBV5-1 and TRBJ2-5; D gene unclear. This CDR3 spans 13 amino acids. The V and J ends lost 1 base and 2 bases respectively, with 6 bases between them. Per the germline V gene, CDR1 is SGHRS and CDR2 is YFSETQ. The CDR3 is CASSLHGQETQYF. DNA of the CDR3: TGCGCCAGCAGCTTGCACGGACAAGAGACCCAGTACTTC.

Only a few counts were recorded for this clone. Other DNA sequences in the same sample also yield this CDR3. The chain couples TRBV7-2 to TRBJ2-7; possibly TRBD1 for D (5 bases). The CDR3 consists of 14 residues. The germline gives CDR1 SGHTA, CDR2 FQGNSA. V was trimmed by 1 base and J by 1 base, leaving 8 bases between them. The DNA for the CDR3 is TGTGCCAGCAGCTTAGGAAGGGGATCCTACGAGCAGTACTTC. This encodes CASSLGRGSYEQYF.

The chain employs TRBV5-1 and TRBJ2-1; 8 bases are a match to TRBD2. The CDR3 consists of 16 residues. With V trimmed by 4 bases and J by 4 bases, 10 bases remained unmatched. CDR1 and CDR2 from the germline V gene are SGHRS and YFSETQ. The CDR3 DNA reads as TGCGCCAGCAGCGCCCAGGTAGCGGGGTCTTACAATGAGCAGTTCTTC. This gives the protein CASSAQVAGSYNEQFF.

The genes are TRBV6-1 and TRBJ1-2; 9 bases align to TRBD1. CDR3 length equals 14 residues. The V gene end was trimmed by 4 bases and the J gene end by 7 bases; junction bases not matched to a gene: 7. Germline V gives CDR1 MNHNS, CDR2 SASEGT. The CDR3 loop reads CASSAGTGRVGYTF. In DNA, the CDR3 is TGTGCCAGCAGTGCCGGGACAGGGCGAGTTGGCTACACCTTC.

This clone has more than one count but fewer than ten. The chain uses TRBV18 and TRBJ1-4; possible D gene TRBD1, 6 bases. CDR1 and CDR2 from the germline V gene are KGHSH and LQKENI. The CDR3 covers 15 residues. Deletions cut 6 bases from V and 3 bases from J, with 14 bases between. CDR3 protein: CASSQQGLANEKLFF. CDR3 bases: TGTGCCAGCTCTCAACAGGGCTTGGCTAATGAAAAACTGTTTTTT.

The chain links TRBV4-1 to TRBJ2-7; perhaps TRBD1 as D (6 bases). V lost 2 bases to trimming and J lost 5 bases, with 19 bases between them. Looked up from germline, CDR1 is MGHRA and CDR2 is YSYEKL. The CDR3 sequence is 16 residues long. CDR3 nucleotides: TGCGCCAGCAGCCAACTATTTGGGCAGGGGCCCCACGAGCAGTACTTC. This sequence encodes CASSQLFGQGPHEQYF.

The gene calls are TRBV15 and TRBJ2-2; maybe TRBD2 (5 bases). The CDR3 has 15 residues. Trimming removed 0 bases from V and 6 bases from J, with 11 bases in between. Germline loops: CDR1 LNHNV, CDR2 YYDKDF (reference sequence). CDR3: CATSRDPRAPGELFF. The CDR3 DNA follows: TGTGCCACCAGCAGAGATCCGAGGGCCCCCGGGGAGCTGTTTTTT.

This clone showed up just a few times. The chain has TRBV5-4 and TRBJ2-5; TRBD2 might be the D (6 bases). Germline CDR1 reads SGHNT; CDR2 reads YYREEE (reference sequence). V was pared by 3 bases and J by 5 bases, with 14 bases between. This CDR3 is built from 14 residues. Here the CDR3 DNA reads TGTGCCAGCAGCTCAGGGATTGGGGGGGAGACCCAGTACTTC. As protein: CASSSGIGGETQYF.

This clone has a count of ten or more. The chain joins TRBV2 to TRBJ2-5; unclear D gene. The V gene lost 6 bases and the J gene lost 5 bases, with 10 bases spanning the gap. The CDR3 spans 12 residues. Per germline, CDR1 SNHLY and CDR2 FYNNEI. The CDR3 DNA follows: TGTGCCAGCAGCGCCACCGGGGAGACCCAGTACTTC. This sequence encodes CASSATGETQYF.

The chain uses TRBV5-1 and TRBJ1-3; D is possibly TRBD1 (5 bases). Trimming removed 6 bases from V and 4 bases from J, with 14 bases in between. The CDR3 runs to 14 residues. Germline V gene lookup returns CDR1 SGHRS and CDR2 YFSETQ. The DNA for the CDR3 is TGCGCCAGCAAACAGGACTCGGGGGGAAACACCATATATTTT. It is translated as CASKQDSGGNTIYF.

The chain is built from TRBV5-6 and TRBJ1-1; no definite D call. The V end was cut by 4 bases, the J end by 1 base, with 14 bases between. The CDR3 covers 15 residues. CDR1 is SGHDT and CDR2 is YYEEEE in the germline V gene. CDR3 nucleotide sequence: TGTGCCAGCAGCCTACCTCGCGGCCCGAACACTGAAGCTTTCTTT. This codes for CASSLPRGPNTEAFF.

As regards this clone: The same CDR3 is also encoded by other DNA sequences in this sample. The CDR3 bases are TGCGCCAGCAGCTTGGACGGGCGCCCTGAAAAACTGTTTTTT. This codes for CASSLDGRPEKLFF. This sequence joins TRBV5-1 and TRBJ1-4; unclear D gene. Germline V gives CDR1 SGHRS, CDR2 YFSETQ. V lost 0 bases to trimming and J lost 7 bases, with 10 bases between them. The CDR3 covers 14 residues.

The chain employs TRBV5-1 and TRBJ2-2; a possible D gene is TRBD1 (6 bases). V lost 1 base to trimming and J lost 2 bases, with 9 bases between them. Germline lookup yields CDR1 SGHRS and CDR2 YFSETQ. This CDR3 is built from 15 residues. CDR3 sequence (DNA): TGCGCCAGCAGCTTGAGACAGGATAACACCGGGGAGCTGTTTTTT. This encodes CASSLRQDNTGELFF.

As concerns this clone: Germline is not matched at one junction end, which may reflect a read error. The rearrangement links TRBV7-7 to TRBJ2-3; TRBD2 agrees at 9 bases. Germline values: CDR1 SSHAT, CDR2 FNYEAQ (reference sequence). CDR3 length: 15 residues. CDR3 in amino acids: CASSLSGGHTDTQYF. CDR3 sequence (DNA): TGTGCTAGCAGCCTTAGCGGGGGTCACACAGATACGCAGTATTTT.

This chain joins TRBV5-4 and TRBJ1-1; D gene uncertain. The ends were cut back, 1 base at V and 1 base at J, with 8 bases in the middle. This CDR3 contains 14 residues. Germline assignment: CDR1 SGHNT and CDR2 YYREEE (reference sequence). CDR3: CASSLFQTNTEAFF. Here the CDR3 DNA reads TGTGCCAGCAGCTTGTTTCAGACGAACACTGAAGCTTTCTTT.

The chain links TRBV29-1 to TRBJ2-1; D unresolved. The CDR3 loop spans 13 amino acids. The V gene lost 7 bases and the J gene lost 4 bases, with 14 bases spanning the gap. Per germline, CDR1 SQVTM and CDR2 ANQGSEA. CDR3 DNA sequence: TGCAGCGCCCCGTTTGTGTCTTACAATGAGCAGTTCTTC. It yields the protein CSAPFVSYNEQFF.

This chain connects TRBV5-1 to TRBJ2-1; TRBD2 matches 14 bases. Germline V lookup: CDR1 SGHRS, CDR2 YFSETQ. Germline trimming cut 3 bases from V and 7 bases from J; bases unmatched to any gene: 6. The length of the CDR3 is 16 residues. The CDR3 protein is CASSSGGTSGSNEQFF. The DNA for the CDR3 is TGCGCCAGCAGCTCTGGTGGGACTAGCGGGAGTAATGAGCAGTTCTTC.

The chain uses TRBV6-6 and TRBJ2-6; D gene uncertain. Per germline, CDR1 MNHNY and CDR2 SVGAGI (reference sequence). The CDR3 is 16 residues long. The V gene lost 4 bases and the J gene lost 0 bases, with 10 bases spanning the gap. In DNA form, the CDR3 reads TGTGCCAGCAGTTCGGCCTTCGCCTCTGGGGCCAACGTCCTGACTTTC. It translates to CASSSAFASGANVLTF.